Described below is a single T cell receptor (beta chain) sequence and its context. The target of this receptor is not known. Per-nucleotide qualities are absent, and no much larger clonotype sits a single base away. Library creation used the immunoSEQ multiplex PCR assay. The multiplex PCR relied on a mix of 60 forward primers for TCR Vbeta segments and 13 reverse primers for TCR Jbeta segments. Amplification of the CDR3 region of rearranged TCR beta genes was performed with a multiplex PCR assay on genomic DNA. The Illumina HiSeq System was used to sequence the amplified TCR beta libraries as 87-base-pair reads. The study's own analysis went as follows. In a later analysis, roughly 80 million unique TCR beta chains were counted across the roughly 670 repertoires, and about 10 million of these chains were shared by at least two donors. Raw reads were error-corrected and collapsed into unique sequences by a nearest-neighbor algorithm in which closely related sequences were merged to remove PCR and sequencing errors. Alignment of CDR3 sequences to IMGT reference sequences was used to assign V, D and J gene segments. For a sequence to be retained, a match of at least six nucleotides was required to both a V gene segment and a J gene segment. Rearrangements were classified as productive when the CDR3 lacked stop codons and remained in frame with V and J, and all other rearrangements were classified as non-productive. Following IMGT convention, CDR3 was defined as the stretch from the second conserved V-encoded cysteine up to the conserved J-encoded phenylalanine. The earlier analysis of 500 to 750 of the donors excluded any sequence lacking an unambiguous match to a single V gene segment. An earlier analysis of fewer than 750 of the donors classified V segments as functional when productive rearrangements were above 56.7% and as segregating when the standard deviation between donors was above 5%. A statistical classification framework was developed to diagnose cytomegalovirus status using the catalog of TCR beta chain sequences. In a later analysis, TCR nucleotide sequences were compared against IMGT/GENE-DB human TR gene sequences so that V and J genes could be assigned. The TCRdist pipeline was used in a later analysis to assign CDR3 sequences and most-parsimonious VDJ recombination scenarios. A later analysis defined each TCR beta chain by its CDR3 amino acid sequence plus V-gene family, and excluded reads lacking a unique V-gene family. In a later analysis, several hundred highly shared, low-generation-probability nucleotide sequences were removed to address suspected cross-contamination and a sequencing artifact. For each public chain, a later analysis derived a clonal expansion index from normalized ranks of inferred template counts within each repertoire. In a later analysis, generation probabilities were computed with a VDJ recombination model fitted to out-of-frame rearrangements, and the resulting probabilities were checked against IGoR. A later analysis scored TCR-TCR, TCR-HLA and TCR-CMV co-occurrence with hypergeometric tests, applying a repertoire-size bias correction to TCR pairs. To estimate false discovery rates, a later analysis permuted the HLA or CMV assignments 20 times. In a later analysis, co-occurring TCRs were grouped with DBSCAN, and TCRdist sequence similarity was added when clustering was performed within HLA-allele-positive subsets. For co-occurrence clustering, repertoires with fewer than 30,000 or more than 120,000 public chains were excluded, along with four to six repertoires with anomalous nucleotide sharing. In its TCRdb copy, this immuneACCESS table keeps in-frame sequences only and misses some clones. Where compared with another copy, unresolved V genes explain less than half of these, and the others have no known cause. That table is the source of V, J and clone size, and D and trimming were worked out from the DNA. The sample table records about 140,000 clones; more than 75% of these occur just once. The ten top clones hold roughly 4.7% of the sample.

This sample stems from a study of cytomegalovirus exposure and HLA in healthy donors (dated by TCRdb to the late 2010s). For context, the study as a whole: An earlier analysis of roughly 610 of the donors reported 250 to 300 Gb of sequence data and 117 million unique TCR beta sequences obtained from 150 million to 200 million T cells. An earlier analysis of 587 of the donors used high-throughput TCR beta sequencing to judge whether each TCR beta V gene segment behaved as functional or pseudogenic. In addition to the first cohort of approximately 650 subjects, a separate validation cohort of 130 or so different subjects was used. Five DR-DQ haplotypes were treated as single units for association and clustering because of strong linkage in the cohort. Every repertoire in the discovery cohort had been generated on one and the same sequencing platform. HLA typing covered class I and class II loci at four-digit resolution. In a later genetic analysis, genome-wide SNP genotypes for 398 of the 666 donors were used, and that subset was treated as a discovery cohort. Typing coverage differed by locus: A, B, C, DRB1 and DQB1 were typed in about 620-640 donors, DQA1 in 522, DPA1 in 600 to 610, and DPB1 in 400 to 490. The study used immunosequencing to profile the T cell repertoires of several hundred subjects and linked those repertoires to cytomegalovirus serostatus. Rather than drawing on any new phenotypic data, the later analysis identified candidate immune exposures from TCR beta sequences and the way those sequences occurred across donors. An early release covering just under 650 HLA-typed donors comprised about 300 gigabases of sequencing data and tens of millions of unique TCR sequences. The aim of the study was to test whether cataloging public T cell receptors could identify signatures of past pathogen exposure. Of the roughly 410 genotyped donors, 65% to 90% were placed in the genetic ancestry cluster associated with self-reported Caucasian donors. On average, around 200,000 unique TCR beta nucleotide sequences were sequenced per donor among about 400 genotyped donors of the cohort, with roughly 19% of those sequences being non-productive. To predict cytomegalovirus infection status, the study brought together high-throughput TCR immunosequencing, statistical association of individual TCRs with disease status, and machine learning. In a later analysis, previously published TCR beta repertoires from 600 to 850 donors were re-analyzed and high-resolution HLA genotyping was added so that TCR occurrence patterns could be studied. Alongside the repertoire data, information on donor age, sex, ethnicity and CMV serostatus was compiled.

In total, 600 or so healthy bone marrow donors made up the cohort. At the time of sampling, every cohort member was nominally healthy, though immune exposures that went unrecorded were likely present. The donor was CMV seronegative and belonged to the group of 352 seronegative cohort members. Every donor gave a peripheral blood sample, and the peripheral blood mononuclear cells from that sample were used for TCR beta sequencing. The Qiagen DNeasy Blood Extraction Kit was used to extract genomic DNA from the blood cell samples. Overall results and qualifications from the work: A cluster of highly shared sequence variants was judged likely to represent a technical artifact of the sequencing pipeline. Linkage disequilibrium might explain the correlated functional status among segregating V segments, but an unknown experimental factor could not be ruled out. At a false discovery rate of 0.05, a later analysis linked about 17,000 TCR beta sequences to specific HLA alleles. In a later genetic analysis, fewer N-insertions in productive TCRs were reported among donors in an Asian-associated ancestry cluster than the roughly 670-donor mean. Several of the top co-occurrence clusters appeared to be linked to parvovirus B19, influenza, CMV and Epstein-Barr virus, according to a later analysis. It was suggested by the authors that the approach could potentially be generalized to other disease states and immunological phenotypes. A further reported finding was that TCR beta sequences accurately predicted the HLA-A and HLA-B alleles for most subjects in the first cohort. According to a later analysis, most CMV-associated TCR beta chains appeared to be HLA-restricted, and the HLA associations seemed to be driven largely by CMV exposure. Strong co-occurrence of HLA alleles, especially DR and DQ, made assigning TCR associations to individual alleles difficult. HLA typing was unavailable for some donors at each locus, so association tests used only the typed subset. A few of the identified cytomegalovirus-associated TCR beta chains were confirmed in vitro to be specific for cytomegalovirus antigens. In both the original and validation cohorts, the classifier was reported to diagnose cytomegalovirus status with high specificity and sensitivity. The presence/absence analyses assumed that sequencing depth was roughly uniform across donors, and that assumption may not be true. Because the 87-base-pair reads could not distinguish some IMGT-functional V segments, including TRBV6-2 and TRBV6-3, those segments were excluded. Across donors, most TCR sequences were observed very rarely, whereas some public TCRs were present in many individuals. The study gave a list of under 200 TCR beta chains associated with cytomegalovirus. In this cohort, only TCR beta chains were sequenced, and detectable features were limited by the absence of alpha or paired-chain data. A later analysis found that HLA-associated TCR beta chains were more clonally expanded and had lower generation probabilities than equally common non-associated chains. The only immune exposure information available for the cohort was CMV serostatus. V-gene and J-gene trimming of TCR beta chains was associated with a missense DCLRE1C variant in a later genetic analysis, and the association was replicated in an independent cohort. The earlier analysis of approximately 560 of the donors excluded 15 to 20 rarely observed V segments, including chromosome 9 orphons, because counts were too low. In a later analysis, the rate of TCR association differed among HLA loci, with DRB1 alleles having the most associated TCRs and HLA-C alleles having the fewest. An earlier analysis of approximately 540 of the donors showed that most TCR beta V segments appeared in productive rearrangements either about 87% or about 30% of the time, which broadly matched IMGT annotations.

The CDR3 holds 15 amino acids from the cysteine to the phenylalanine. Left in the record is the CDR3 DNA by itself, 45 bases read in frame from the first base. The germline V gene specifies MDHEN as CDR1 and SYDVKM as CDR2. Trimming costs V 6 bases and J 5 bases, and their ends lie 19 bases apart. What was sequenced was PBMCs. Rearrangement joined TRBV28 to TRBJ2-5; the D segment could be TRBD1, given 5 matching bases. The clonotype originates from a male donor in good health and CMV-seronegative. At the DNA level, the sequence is TGTGCCAGCAGAAACCTCGGTGGGGCCGGGGAGACCCAGTACTTC. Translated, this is CASRNLGGAGETQYF.